Each of the 30 T cell receptor beta chains below was sequenced from the same sample in a study of CD8 T cells in ankylosing spondylitis. In TCRdb, the 5' RACE reads were re-called with MiXCR into one record per CDR3 protein. The data contain some 130,000 distinct CDR3 sequences, more than 5.5% of them singletons. Sequencing was performed on blood, either unsorted or a sorted T cell fraction (not recorded which). Receptors originate from a female donor with ankylosing spondylitis or in good health (not recorded which).

This clonotype was detected many times. V gene TRBV20-1 combines with J gene TRBJ2-5; no clear D gene. The CDR3 covers 13 residues. Germline CDR1 DFQATT, CDR2 SNEGSKA (reference sequence). V gave up 6 bases and J gave up 4 bases, with 15 bases separating them. CDR3 nucleotides: TGCAGTGCCCCCGTCTCCCGGGCAGAGACCCAGTACTTC. Its translation is CSAPVSRAETQYF.

This clonotype was counted a few times. The chain couples TRBV5-1 to TRBJ2-3, with D tentatively TRBD1 (6 bases). Looked up from germline, CDR1 is SGHRS and CDR2 is YFSETQ. V lost 3 bases to trimming and J lost 0 bases, with 8 bases between them. This CDR3 has 14 amino acids. CDR3 sequence reads: CASSSTGSTDTQYF. CDR3 bases: TGCGCCAGCAGCTCAACAGGGAGCACAGATACGCAGTATTTT.

This clonotype was seen repeatedly, ten times or more. The chain couples TRBV3-1 to TRBJ2-1; 9 bases line up with TRBD2. Germline assignment: CDR1 LGHDT and CDR2 YNNKEL (reference sequence). The CDR3 totals 15 residues. Trimming took 2 bases from V and 7 from J; bases not matched to a gene: 6. The CDR3 DNA sequence: TGTGCCAGCAGCCAAAGCGGGGGGTTTTTTAATGAGCAGTTCTTC. Translated: CASSQSGGFFNEQFF.

This clonotype was picked up many times. This chain connects TRBV12-3 or TRBV12-4 to TRBJ1-1, with no clear D. Trimming took 10 bases from V and 3 from J, leaving 9 bases between them. The length of the CDR3 is 11 residues. Here the CDR3 reads CAISGYTEAFF. Here the CDR3 DNA reads TGTGCCATCTCAGGTTACACTGAAGCTTTCTTT.

This clonotype was recorded at least ten times. One junction end does not reproduce the germline sequence, and a read error may be involved. The chain links TRBV7-7 to TRBJ2-7; D may be TRBD1 (7 bases). CDR3 length: 13 residues. The germline gives CDR1 SSHAT, CDR2 FNYEAQ (reference sequence). This CDR3 is CASSSGGLYEQYF. As DNA, the CDR3 is TGTGCTAGCAGCTCAGGGGGGCTTTACGAGCAGTACTTC.

This clonotype has at least ten counts. The chain uses TRBV20-1 and TRBJ1-1; D is ambiguous. The CDR3 runs 11 residues. Trimming stripped 3 bases from V and 7 bases from J, with 9 bases between. Germline lookup yields CDR1 DFQATT and CDR2 SNEGSKA (reference sequence). CDR3 sequence reads: CSASSSLEAFF. Written as DNA, the CDR3 is TGCAGTGCTAGTAGCAGCCTTGAAGCTTTCTTT.

This clonotype was observed at least ten times. The chain carries TRBV12-3 or TRBV12-4 and TRBJ2-1; D perhaps matches TRBD2 (6 bases). The CDR3 sequence is 18 residues long. The V gene lost 4 bases and the J gene lost 0 bases, with 19 bases spanning the gap. The CDR3 region is CASSSGGGSAGSYNEQFF. Written as DNA, the CDR3 is TGTGCCAGCAGTTCCGGGGGAGGCAGCGCCGGCTCCTACAATGAGCAGTTCTTC.

This clonotype was detected ten times or more. V gene TRBV5-1 combines with J gene TRBJ2-7; 8 bases line up with TRBD1. CDR3 size: 15 residues. The trim removed 5 bases at V and 2 bases at J, leaving 9 bases unmatched. From germline, CDR1 is SGHRS and CDR2 YFSETQ. The CDR3 sequence: CASRAGTGSPYEQYF. CDR3 bases: TGCGCCAGCAGGGCGGGGACAGGATCCCCCTACGAGCAGTACTTC.

This clonotype has at least ten counts. The rearrangement uses TRBV7-3 and TRBJ2-3; unclear D gene. Germline V gives CDR1 SGHTA, CDR2 FQGTGA. The CDR3 contains 14 residues. V dropped 4 bases and J dropped 4 bases, with 12 bases sitting between them. The CDR3 nucleotides are TGTGCCAGCAGCTCACCAGATAAGCCAGATACGCAGTATTTT. Residues: CASSSPDKPDTQYF.

This clonotype showed up many times. This chain uses TRBV7-2 with TRBJ2-2; 9 nucleotides agree with TRBD1. Germline CDR1 and CDR2: SGHTA and FQGNSA. With 5 bases clipped from V and 5 bases from J, the junction kept 6 bases outside the gene matches. The CDR3 totals 15 residues. CDR3 protein: CASSAWTGATGELFF. The CDR3 nucleotides read TGTGCCAGCAGCGCCTGGACAGGGGCAACCGGGGAGCTGTTTTTT.

The sample holds many counts of this clonotype. The genes are TRBV20-1 and TRBJ1-2; possibly TRBD1 for D (6 bases). Trimming pared 6 bases from V and 3 bases from J, leaving 14 bases between. The CDR3 covers 13 residues. Germline assignment: CDR1 DFQATT and CDR2 SNEGSKA (reference sequence). The CDR3 region has the DNA TGCAGTGCCCCAGGGGACGTCCACTATGGCTACACCTTC. This sequence encodes CSAPGDVHYGYTF.

Ten or more counts support this clonotype. This chain uses TRBV12-3 or TRBV12-4 with TRBJ2-3; D gene uncertain. This CDR3 has 14 amino acids. V gave up 3 bases and J gave up 3 bases, with 10 bases separating them. CDR3 DNA: TGTGCCAGCAGTTTGGACGTAGGGACAGATACGCAGTATTTT. Its protein product is CASSLDVGTDTQYF.

At least ten counts were recorded for this clonotype. The CDR3 DNA is TGTGCCAGCAGTGAGACCTGGACAGGGGCGACTGAAGCTTTCTTT. It encodes CASSETWTGATEAFF. This chain connects TRBV25-1 to TRBJ1-1, with TRBD1 matching over 9 bases. CDR1 is MGHDK and CDR2 is SYGVNS in the germline V gene. This CDR3 comprises 15 residues. Trimming removed 3 bases from V and 5 bases from J; junction bases left unmatched: 7.

This clonotype was seen many times. The V and J genes are TRBV14 and TRBJ2-1; D perhaps matches TRBD1 (6 bases). The germline gives CDR1 SGHDN, CDR2 FVKESK. V lost 4 bases and J 5 bases, leaving 12 bases between the germline ends. This CDR3 spans 14 amino acids. This CDR3 reads CASSRRDTHNEQFF. The CDR3 bases are TGTGCCAGCAGCCGCAGGGACACGCACAATGAGCAGTTCTTC.

This clonotype was observed many times. The chain uses TRBV3-1 and TRBJ1-4, with 7 bases lining up with TRBD1. J gave up 7 bases and V 10 bases, and 18 bases lay outside the gene matches. The CDR3 sequence is 16 residues long. Germline V gene lookup returns CDR1 LGHDT and CDR2 YNNKEL (reference sequence). The CDR3 reads CATRDSGGRGFEKLFF. CDR3 DNA: TGTGCCACACGGGACAGCGGCGGCAGGGGATTTGAAAAACTGTTTTTT.

In this sample, this clonotype turned up many times. The chain recombines TRBV6-5 with TRBJ2-7; 15 nucleotides match TRBD2. This CDR3 spans 17 amino acids. Per germline, CDR1 MNHEY and CDR2 SVGAGI. The ends lost 4 bases at V and 2 bases at J; junction bases unmatched: 6. For the CDR3, the DNA is TGTGCCAGCAGTTCCTCCGGACTAGCGGGGGGGCCCTACGAGCAGTACTTC. It translates to CASSSSGLAGGPYEQYF.

This clonotype was recorded many times. The J gene is TRBJ2-2, the V gene TRBV18; possible D gene TRBD2, 5 bases. This CDR3 is 19 amino acids long. Trimming stripped 1 base from V and 0 bases from J, with 18 bases between. Germline loops: CDR1 KGHSH, CDR2 LQKENI. The CDR3 protein is CASSPRSAEDGANTGELFF. CDR3 sequence (DNA): TGTGCCAGCTCACCACGGTCCGCGGAAGACGGGGCGAACACCGGGGAGCTGTTTTTT.

This clonotype was picked up many times. This chain links TRBV6-1 with TRBJ1-1; perhaps TRBD1 as D (5 bases). The V gene's germline CDR1 is MNHNS and CDR2 SASEGT. V was shortened by 7 bases and J by 0 bases, with 24 bases between the two germline ends. This CDR3 spans 18 amino acids. DNA of the CDR3: TGTGCCAGCACGGACGGGGCCACTCTGGGCGGGGTGAACACTGAAGCTTTCTTT. Its translation: CASTDGATLGGVNTEAFF.

This clonotype was counted ten times or more. J is TRBJ2-7 and V is TRBV4-1; D is perhaps TRBD2 (5 bases). V dropped 4 bases and J dropped 2 bases, with 9 bases sitting between them. This CDR3 has 13 amino acids. From germline, CDR1 is MGHRA and CDR2 YSYEKL. The CDR3 sequence is CASSPPGAYEQYF. In nucleotides, the CDR3 is TGCGCCAGCAGCCCCCCCGGGGCCTACGAGCAGTACTTC.

This clonotype was detected many times. The chain joins TRBV10-3 to TRBJ2-5; 9 positions match TRBD2. V gave up 3 bases and J gave up 3 bases; unmatched junction bases: 11. The germline V gene encodes CDR1 ENHRY and CDR2 SYGVKD. This CDR3 spans 17 amino acids. The CDR3 region is CAISDSRLAGEEETQYF. The CDR3 coding sequence is TGTGCCATCAGTGACTCACGTTTAGCGGGGGAGGAAGAGACCCAGTACTTC.

This clonotype appeared many times. The chain combines TRBV27 with TRBJ1-5; D is undetermined. Germline CDR1 MNHEY, CDR2 SMNVEV (reference sequence). Deletions cut 2 bases from V and 0 bases from J, with 5 bases between. The CDR3 spans 14 residues. This chain's CDR3 is CASSLANSNQPQHF. The CDR3 region has the DNA TGTGCCAGCAGTTTAGCAAATAGCAATCAGCCCCAGCATTTT.

This clonotype was seen at least ten times. V gene TRBV6-5 combines with J gene TRBJ1-1, with 7 bases fitting TRBD1. CDR3 size: 15 residues. Germline V CDR1 and CDR2: MNHEY, SVGAGI. The J segment lost 2 bases and the V segment lost 0 bases, leaving 3 bases of the junction unmatched. The CDR3 bases are TGTGCCAGCAGTTACTCGAAGGGGGCCAACACTGAAGCTTTCTTT. Translating gives CASSYSKGANTEAFF.

This clonotype was counted many times. The genes are TRBV5-5 and TRBJ2-7, with D tentatively TRBD1 (5 bases). The germline CDR1 and CDR2 sequences are SGHKS and YYEKEE (reference sequence). The CDR3 extends over 14 amino acids. The ends were cut back, 1 base at V and 2 bases at J, with 10 bases in the middle. CDR3 coding DNA: TGTGCCAGCAGCTTGAGGGGCGGTACCTACGAGCAGTACTTC. Encoded protein: CASSLRGGTYEQYF.

This clonotype was detected only a few times. V is TRBV7-2 and J is TRBJ2-1, with unresolved D. This CDR3 has 11 amino acids. Trimming took off 7 bases at V and 3 bases at J, with 4 bases between the two ends. CDR1 is SGHTA, CDR2 FQGNSA, per germline. The CDR3 region is CASNFYNEQFF. The CDR3 DNA reads TGTGCCAGCAACTTCTACAATGAGCAGTTCTTC.

This clonotype was counted at least ten times. The CDR3 is CASSPGTGGYEQYF. The CDR3 coding sequence is TGTGCCAGCAGTCCGGGGACCGGTGGGTACGAGCAGTACTTC. The chain is built from TRBV28 and TRBJ2-7; D might be TRBD1 or TRBD2, each matching 5 bases. The CDR3 sequence is 14 residues long. In germline, CDR1 is MDHEN, CDR2 SYDVKM. The V gene lost 5 bases and the J gene lost 4 bases, with 15 bases spanning the gap.

This clonotype was observed at least ten times. The chain is built from TRBV24-1 and TRBJ2-1; 7 bases fit TRBD1. Germline CDR1 reads KGHDR; CDR2 reads SFDVKD. The CDR3 covers 13 residues. The ends lost 5 bases at V and 13 bases at J; junction bases unmatched: 10. The CDR3 loop is CATSVMGTDVQFF. The CDR3 DNA reads TGTGCCACCAGTGTGATGGGGACAGACGTACAGTTCTTC.

In this sample, this clonotype turned up many times. This chain connects TRBV20-1 to TRBJ2-1; 8 positions match TRBD1. The CDR3 is 13 amino acids. Germline V gene data show CDR1 as DFQATT and CDR2 as SNEGSKA (reference sequence). After removal of 6 bases from V and 9 bases from J, the junction contained 10 bases not matched to a gene. The CDR3 loop is CSAPGTGPREQFF. The CDR3 DNA follows: TGCAGTGCCCCGGGGACAGGCCCGCGTGAGCAGTTCTTC.

This clonotype was seen more than once but under ten times. The V and J genes are TRBV9 and TRBJ1-2; possibly TRBD1 for D (5 bases). V dropped 4 bases and J dropped 6 bases, with 16 bases sitting between them. The CDR3 runs 14 residues. Germline lookup yields CDR1 SGDLS and CDR2 YYNGEE. This CDR3 reads CASSPGAGINGYTF. CDR3 nucleotides: TGTGCCAGCAGCCCCGGGGCAGGTATTAATGGCTACACCTTC. Combining the CDR3 with reference TRBV9 and TRBJ1-2 gives the whole variable domain DSGVTQTPKHLITATGQRVTLRCSPRSGDLSVYWYQQSLDQGLQFLIQYYNGEERAKGNILERFSAQQFPDLHSELNLSSLELGDSALYFCASSPGAGINGYTFGSGTRLTVV.

At least ten counts were recorded for this clonotype. The chain uses TRBV5-1 and TRBJ2-4; D gene uncertain. CDR1 is SGHRS and CDR2 is YFSETQ in the germline V gene. Trimming removed 4 bases at V and 2 bases at J, with 13 bases between. This CDR3 is built from 15 residues. This CDR3 is CASSEVSWSKNIQYF. CDR3 nucleotide sequence: TGCGCCAGCAGCGAGGTTAGCTGGTCCAAAAACATTCAGTACTTC.

This clonotype was seen at least ten times. V and J are TRBV7-2 and TRBJ1-3; D might be TRBD1 (5 bases). The length of the CDR3 is 14 residues. The germline V gene encodes CDR1 SGHTA and CDR2 FQGNSA. Between the trimmed V and J ends, which lost 6 bases and 4 bases, there was a span of 13 bases. The CDR3 nucleotides read TGTGCCAGCAGACCTGGACACTCGGGAAACACCATATATTTT. As protein: CASRPGHSGNTIYF.